This entry is about one T cell receptor (beta chain). The data are from a study of radiotherapy plus CTLA-4 blockade in lung cancer. Overall study: Objective responses were observed in about 17% of patients, and disease control was achieved by about 30%.

Repertoires were generated with immunoSEQ multiplex PCR, while TCRdb's copy carries only in-frame clones and drops some. The data contain more than 75,000 clones, 65% to 75% of them singletons. J gave up 2 bases and V 7 bases, and 2 bases lay outside the gene matches. This CDR3 region has 15 residues. Germline CDR1 MGHDK, CDR2 SYGVNS. Specimen: peripheral blood, collected from a patient treated with radiotherapy plus ipilimumab. The source is a human donor with non-small cell lung cancer who had a partial response to radiotherapy plus ipilimumab. Some clones in this sample may be carry-over from other donors' samples. The V and J genes are TRBV25-1 and TRBJ2-2; 12 bases match TRBD1. CDR3 amino acids: CASIGTGGNTGELFF. The CDR3 nucleotides are TGTGCCAGCATCGGGACAGGGGGCAACACCGGGGAGCTGTTTTTT.